The 30 T cell receptor beta chains below come from one sample, sequenced in a study of blood T cell repertoires in COVID-19. The table came from immunoSEQ multiplex PCR; TCRdb's copy has only in-frame clones and leaves some out. The table has 400,000 or so clones, roughly 86% seen once. The sequenced material came from PBMCs or T cells enriched from blood (not recorded which). Every receptor here comes from a man aged 40-49 years in a cohort exposed to, infected with or recovered from COVID-19 (not recorded which).

The chain employs TRBV18 and TRBJ1-5; D perhaps matches TRBD1 (5 bases). This CDR3 contains 16 residues. V was trimmed by 4 bases and J by 1 base, leaving 14 bases between them. Germline V gives CDR1 KGHSH, CDR2 LQKENI. The CDR3 DNA follows: TGTGCCAGCTCACACGACAGTGGATACAGCAATCAGCCCCAGCATTTT. As protein: CASSHDSGYSNQPQHF.

The rearrangement links TRBV6-5 to TRBJ1-3, with D unresolved. V was pared by 5 bases and J by 0 bases, with 11 bases between. CDR3 length: 15 residues. The germline V gene has CDR1 MNHEY and CDR2 SVGAGI. The CDR3 reads CASSIGTNSGNTIYF. CDR3 sequence (DNA): TGTGCCAGCAGTATTGGCACCAACTCTGGAAACACCATATATTTT.

The genes are TRBV10-3 and TRBJ2-1, with 8 bases that match TRBD1. This CDR3 is 14 amino acids long. The germline V gene encodes CDR1 ENHRY and CDR2 SYGVKD. The V and J ends lost 6 bases and 0 bases, in that order; junction bases with no gene match: 1. For the CDR3, the DNA is TGTGCCATCAGGGGACAGGACTCCTACAATGAGCAGTTCTTC. It specifies CAIRGQDSYNEQFF.

This sequence joins TRBV4-1 and TRBJ1-1, with D tentatively TRBD1 (6 bases). From germline, CDR1 is MGHRA and CDR2 YSYEKL. V was clipped by 0 bases and J by 8 bases, with 13 bases between them. This CDR3 has 14 residues. In DNA, the CDR3 is TGCGCCAGCAGCCAAGAGGCGCAGGGGCTCGAAGCTTTCTTT. Protein: CASSQEAQGLEAFF.

The rearrangement uses TRBV5-4 and TRBJ2-1; 10 positions agree with TRBD2. This CDR3 comprises 15 residues. Looked up from germline, CDR1 is SGHNT and CDR2 is YYREEE (reference sequence). The V segment lost 2 bases and the J segment 8 bases; nucleotides outside the gene matches: 7. CDR3 residues: CASSLTASGSYEQFF. The CDR3 coding sequence is TGTGCCAGCAGCTTAACGGCTAGCGGGAGTTATGAGCAGTTCTTC.

This sequence joins TRBV21-1 and TRBJ2-7; TRBD1 reflects the table's D call only, with no check against the DNA. TRBV21-1 constitutes a pseudogene. This CDR3 spans 14 amino acids. The CDR3 DNA reads TGTGCCAGCAGCAAAAGGGACAGGCCCCACGAGCAGTACTTC. Protein product: CASSKRDRPHEQYF.

This clone was recorded once. The rearrangement joins TRBV19 to TRBJ1-5, with a tentative D call TRBD1 (5 bases). The CDR3 consists of 16 residues. Germline V gives CDR1 LNHDA, CDR2 SQIVND (reference sequence). Trimming removed 6 bases from V and 7 bases from J, with 22 bases in between. The CDR3 DNA reads as TGTGCCAGTAGCCATTCAATAACAGGCGACGGGCAGCCCCAGCATTTT. Amino acid sequence: CASSHSITGDGQPQHF.

V usage is TRBV27 and J usage is TRBJ2-2; D call uncertain. Deletions cut 7 bases from V and 1 base from J, with 10 bases between. The CDR3 is 14 residues long. CDR1 is MNHEY, CDR2 SMNVEV, per germline (reference sequence). The CDR3 nucleotides read TGTGCCAGCATGGGCTTAATGAACACCGGGGAGCTGTTTTTT. As protein: CASMGLMNTGELFF.

This clone was counted a few times. The chain combines TRBV28 with TRBJ2-3; D may be TRBD2 (5 bases). This CDR3 has 16 amino acids. Trimming removed 6 bases from V and 4 bases from J, with 20 bases in between. The germline V gene encodes CDR1 MDHEN and CDR2 SYDVKM. In DNA form, the CDR3 reads TGTGCCAGCAGAAGCATCCAATCGAACGGGGCAGATACGCAGTATTTT. It encodes CASRSIQSNGADTQYF.

The table lists this clone with a count of one. The V gene is TRBV7-9, the J gene TRBJ1-2; D might be TRBD1 (6 bases). Germline V CDR1 and CDR2: SEHNR, FQNEAQ (reference sequence). This CDR3 region has 12 residues. V lost 7 bases, J lost 8 bases, and 14 bases lay in between. DNA for the CDR3: TGTGCCAGCAACTCCAACAGGGACGGCTACACCTTC. This encodes CASNSNRDGYTF.

J is TRBJ2-3 and V is TRBV11-2; 7 positions agree with TRBD1. This CDR3 comprises 16 residues. CDR1 is SGHAT, CDR2 FQNNGV, per germline. Trimming at V came to 4 bases and at J to 0 bases, leaving 7 bases not matched to a gene. This CDR3 is CASSSRTGTSTDTQYF. The CDR3 DNA sequence: TGTGCCAGCAGCTCCCGGACAGGAACTAGCACAGATACGCAGTATTTT.

The chain combines TRBV5-4 with TRBJ1-3, with 8 bases identical to TRBD1. V gave up 4 bases and J gave up 0 bases; unmatched junction bases: 3. CDR3 length: 15 residues. Germline CDR1 and CDR2: SGHNT and YYREEE (reference sequence). The CDR3 region is CASSADRGSGNTIYF. CDR3 coding DNA: TGTGCCAGCAGCGCCGACAGGGGCTCTGGAAACACCATATATTTT.

The CDR3 region has the DNA TGTGCCAGCAGTTTAAGTCCAACAGCAGGGGAACAGCCCCAGCATTTT. This codes for CASSLSPTAGEQPQHF. V gene TRBV28 combines with J gene TRBJ1-5; D possibly corresponds to TRBD1 (6 bases). CDR3 length equals 16 residues. Trimming removed 2 bases from V and 7 bases from J, with 18 bases in between. Germline V gives CDR1 MDHEN, CDR2 SYDVKM.

V usage is TRBV29-1 and J usage is TRBJ2-3; unclear D gene. CDR3 length: 14 amino acids. Germline V gene lookup returns CDR1 SQVTM and CDR2 ANQGSEA. The V end was cut by 3 bases, the J end by 0 bases, with 10 bases between. The CDR3 reads CSVDGGTSTDTQYF. DNA of the CDR3: TGCAGCGTTGATGGCGGAACTAGCACAGATACGCAGTATTTT.

This clone was counted a few times. V is TRBV7-8 and J is TRBJ2-3; maybe TRBD2 (5 bases). CDR1 and CDR2 (germline): SGHVS, FQNEAQ. V lost 1 base and J lost 4, with 12 bases in between. CDR3 length: 15 residues. CDR3 nucleotide sequence: TGTGCCAGCAGCTTAGACACGGGGTTCTCAGATACGCAGTATTTT. It codes for CASSLDTGFSDTQYF.

The V gene is TRBV18, the J gene TRBJ2-5; 8 nucleotides agree with TRBD2. Germline CDR1 reads KGHSH; CDR2 reads LQKENI. The CDR3 is made up of 14 amino acids. The junction had 7 bases not matched to a gene; V was cut back by 0 bases and J by 10 bases. DNA of the CDR3: TGTGCCAGCTCACCACCGACTAGCGAGGGGGACCAGTACTTC. This translates into CASSPPTSEGDQYF.

The chain's CDR3 is CASSSTGVLDEAFF. As DNA, the CDR3 is TGTGCCAGCAGCTCCACAGGGGTGTTAGATGAAGCTTTCTTT. This rearrangement joins TRBV5-6 to TRBJ1-1; 7 bases match TRBD1. V was pared by 3 bases and J by 7 bases, with 9 bases of the junction left unmatched. Germline V gene data show CDR1 as SGHDT and CDR2 as YYEEEE. The CDR3 extends over 14 amino acids. The full variable domain, rest sourced from reference TRBV5-6 and TRBJ1-1, is DAGVTQSPTHLIKTRGQQVTLRCSPKSGHDTVSWYQQALGQGPQFIFQYYEEEERQRGNFPDRFSGHQFPNYSSELNVNALLLGDSALYLCASSSTGVLDEAFFGQGTRLTVV.

The rearrangement links TRBV11-1 to TRBJ1-2, with TRBD1 matching 7 bases. In germline, CDR1 is SGHAT, CDR2 FQDESV (reference sequence). The CDR3 loop spans 15 amino acids. V dropped 6 bases and J dropped 2; count of bases not matched to a gene: 9. CDR3 sequence reads: CASRPRGQQNYGYTF. The CDR3, as DNA: TGTGCCAGCAGGCCTAGGGGACAGCAAAACTATGGCTACACCTTC. The variable domain in full, completed from reference TRBV11-1 and TRBJ1-2, reads EAEVAQSPRYKITEKSQAVAFWCDPISGHATLYWYRQILGQGPELLVQFQDESVVDDSQLPKDRFSAERLKGVDSTLKIQPAELGDSAMYLCASRPRGQQNYGYTFGSGTRLTVV.

The CDR3 sequence: CASSPRGQETQYF. Written as DNA, the CDR3 is TGTGCCAGCAGCCCGCGGGGGCAAGAGACCCAGTACTTC. The chain links TRBV9 to TRBJ2-5; 7 bases are shared with TRBD2. Germline lookup yields CDR1 SGDLS and CDR2 YYNGEE. CDR3 size: 13 residues. The V segment lost 4 bases and the J segment 2 bases; nucleotides outside the gene matches: 2.

The chain joins TRBV18 to TRBJ2-7; 12 bases are a match to TRBD2. The J segment lost 2 bases and the V segment lost 0 bases, leaving 5 bases of the junction unmatched. Germline V gene lookup returns CDR1 KGHSH and CDR2 LQKENI. The CDR3 length is 17 residues. The CDR3 spells CASSPPGLAGGTYEQYF. CDR3 DNA: TGTGCCAGCTCACCACCGGGTCTAGCGGGAGGGACCTACGAGCAGTACTTC.

The chain uses TRBV2 and TRBJ1-4; D call uncertain. The CDR3 is 13 amino acids. Between the trimmed V and J ends, which lost 6 bases and 4 bases, there was a span of 9 bases. Germline V gene lookup returns CDR1 SNHLY and CDR2 FYNNEI. CDR3 bases: TGTGCCAGCAGGCCGGACTTTAATGAAAAACTGTTTTTT. Translation gives CASRPDFNEKLFF. The full variable domain, completed using reference TRBV2 and TRBJ1-4, is EPEVTQTPSHQVTQMGQEVILRCVPISNHLYFYWYRQILGQKVEFLVSFYNNEISEKSEIFDDQFSVERPDGSNFTLKIRSTKLEDSAMYFCASRPDFNEKLFFGSGTQLSVL.

This clone was seen more than once but under ten times. The V and J genes are TRBV7-9 and TRBJ2-1, with D possibly matching TRBD2 (7 bases). This CDR3 is 15 amino acids long. CDR1 SEHNR and CDR2 FQNEAQ come from the germline V gene (reference sequence). Trimming stripped 0 bases from V and 7 bases from J, with 13 bases between. This chain's CDR3 is CASSLAGGGLNEQFF. CDR3 nucleotide sequence: TGTGCCAGCAGCTTAGCGGGAGGGGGGTTAAATGAGCAGTTCTTC.

The rearrangement joins TRBV24-1 to TRBJ1-1, with D perhaps matching TRBD1 (6 bases). The V gene's germline CDR1 is KGHDR and CDR2 SFDVKD. This CDR3 contains 13 residues. V was trimmed by 4 bases and J by 8 bases, leaving 13 bases between them. In nucleotides, the CDR3 is TGTGCCACCAGTGACCTACCCGGGACAGAAGCTTTCTTT. This sequence encodes CATSDLPGTEAFF.

This clone was detected only once. A junction boundary mismatches the germline segment, possibly from a read error. The chain combines TRBV12-5 with TRBJ2-7, with 8 positions matching TRBD1. CDR3 length equals 14 residues. Germline loops: CDR1 LGHNT, CDR2 FRNRAP. CDR3 region: CASGLANIPGTGRF. CDR3 in DNA: TGTGCTAGTGGTTTGGCCAATATCCCCGGGACAGGACGCTTC.

The gene calls are TRBV11-1 and TRBJ2-1; 7 bases are shared with TRBD2. CDR1 SGHAT and CDR2 FQDESV come from the germline V gene (reference sequence). Unmatched junction bases numbered 8, after V lost 2 bases and J lost 4 bases. The CDR3 covers 16 residues. As DNA, the CDR3 is TGTGCCAGCAGCTTAATGGTGGGGGGGTATTACAATGAGCAGTTCTTC. This sequence encodes CASSLMVGGYYNEQFF.

The chain uses TRBV7-9 and TRBJ1-4; 8 bases are a match to TRBD1. CDR1 and CDR2 (germline): SEHNR, FQNEAQ (reference sequence). The CDR3 loop spans 13 amino acids. V trimming: 4 bases; J trimming: 6 bases; junction bases outside the gene matches: 1. The CDR3 is CASSSDRDEKLFF. The CDR3, as DNA: TGTGCCAGCAGCTCGGACAGGGATGAAAAACTGTTTTTT.

V gene TRBV6-5 combines with J gene TRBJ2-6; D gene uncertain. The CDR3 spans 11 residues. Deletions cut 10 bases from V and 4 bases from J, with 5 bases between. The V gene's germline CDR1 is MNHEY and CDR2 SVGAGI. The CDR3 reads CATSGANVLTF. The CDR3 region has the DNA TGTGCCACGTCCGGGGCCAACGTCCTGACTTTC.

This chain links TRBV29-1 with TRBJ1-1; 7 bases map to TRBD1. The CDR3 contains 14 residues. The V gene's germline CDR1 is SQVTM and CDR2 ANQGSEA. V shed 7 bases and J 2 bases; nucleotides not matched to a gene: 10. The CDR3 reads CSGVFSGGNTEAFF. CDR3 bases: TGCAGCGGAGTCTTTTCAGGGGGAAACACTGAAGCTTTCTTT. Looking up the rest from reference TRBV29-1 and TRBJ1-1 gives the full variable domain: SAVISQKPSRDICQRGTSLTIQCQVDSQVTMMFWYRQQPGQSLTLIATANQGSEATYESGFVIDKFPISRPNLTFSTLTVSNMSPEDSSIYLCSGVFSGGNTEAFFGQGTRLTVV.

The V and J genes are TRBV6-1 and TRBJ1-4; D not resolved. Germline loops: CDR1 MNHNS, CDR2 SASEGT. The CDR3 has 14 residues. V was cut by 3 bases and J by 5 bases, with 10 bases left in between. CDR3: CASSDPGMNEKLFF. The CDR3 DNA is TGTGCCAGCAGTGATCCCGGGATGAATGAAAAACTGTTTTTT.

The rearrangement joins TRBV20-1 to TRBJ2-7; 7 nucleotides agree with TRBD1. Trimming took 8 bases from V and 6 from J; bases not matched to a gene: 4. Per the germline V gene, CDR1 is DFQATT and CDR2 is SNEGSKA (reference sequence). This CDR3 comprises 10 residues. CDR3 region: CSTYRGEQYF. For the CDR3, the DNA is TGCAGTACCTACAGGGGCGAGCAGTACTTC.